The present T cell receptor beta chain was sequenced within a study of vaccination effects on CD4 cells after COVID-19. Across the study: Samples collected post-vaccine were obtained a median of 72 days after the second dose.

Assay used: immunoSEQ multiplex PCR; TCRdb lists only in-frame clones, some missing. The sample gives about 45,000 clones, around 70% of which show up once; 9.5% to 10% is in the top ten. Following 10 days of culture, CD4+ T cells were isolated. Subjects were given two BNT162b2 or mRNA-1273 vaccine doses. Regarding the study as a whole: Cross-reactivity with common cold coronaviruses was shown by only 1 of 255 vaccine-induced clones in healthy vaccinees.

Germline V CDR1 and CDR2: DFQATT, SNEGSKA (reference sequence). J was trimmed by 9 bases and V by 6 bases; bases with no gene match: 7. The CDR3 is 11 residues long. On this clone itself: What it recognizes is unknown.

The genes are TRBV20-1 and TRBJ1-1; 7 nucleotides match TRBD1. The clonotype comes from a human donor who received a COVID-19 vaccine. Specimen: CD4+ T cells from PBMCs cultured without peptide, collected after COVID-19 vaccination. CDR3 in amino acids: CSAHRTGKAFF. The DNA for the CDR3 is TGCAGTGCCCATAGGACAGGAAAAGCTTTCTTT.